The 6 T cell receptor beta chains given below trace back to one sample, sequenced in a study of T-cell memory formation after mild COVID-19. One entry per CDR3 protein results from TCRdb running MiXCR on the 5' RACE reads. The sample carries approximately 560,000 distinct CDR3 sequences, roughly a sixth recorded once. The sequencing input was PBMCs or a T cell subset sorted from them (not recorded which). These receptors came from an adult woman who had mild COVID-19 (a few samples of this study predate the infection). Cell type and time point are not known.

The genes are TRBV7-8 and TRBJ1-5; D not resolved. V dropped 1 base and J dropped 5 bases, with 9 bases sitting between them. This CDR3 contains 14 residues. CDR1 SGHVS and CDR2 FQNEAQ come from the germline V gene. In nucleotides, the CDR3 is TGTGCCAGCAGCTTAGAAACGTTCCATCAGCCCCAGCATTTT. The encoded protein is CASSLETFHQPQHF.

The chain combines TRBV10-3 with TRBJ2-1; D may match TRBD1 or TRBD2 (5 bases each). Germline-derived CDR1 and CDR2 are ENHRY and SYGVKD. This CDR3 region has 14 residues. V was pared by 0 bases and J by 9 bases, with 12 bases between. The CDR3 coding sequence is TGTGCCATCAGTGAGTCCCCGGGGCATGGTGAGCAGTTCTTC. The encoded protein is CAISESPGHGEQFF.

V is TRBV5-5 and J is TRBJ1-4; D gene uncertain. This CDR3 comprises 17 residues. Germline CDR1 reads SGHKS; CDR2 reads YYEKEE (reference sequence). Trimming removed 4 bases from V and 0 bases from J, with 16 bases in between. DNA of the CDR3: TGTGCCAGCAGCCAAGACCTAAACTCTGCAACTAATGAAAAACTGTTTTTT. Translated: CASSQDLNSATNEKLFF.

The chain uses TRBV5-1 and TRBJ2-2; weak D call: TRBD1 (6 bases). The CDR3 sequence is 16 residues long. Looked up from germline, CDR1 is SGHRS and CDR2 is YFSETQ. V was shortened by 6 bases and J by 0 bases, with 15 bases between the two germline ends. CDR3 region: CASKGQLLANTGELFF. DNA for the CDR3: TGCGCCAGCAAAGGACAGTTACTCGCGAACACCGGGGAGCTGTTTTTT. The full variable domain, in which reference TRBV5-1 and TRBJ2-2 provide the parts outside the CDR3, is KAGVTQTPRYLIKTRGQQVTLSCSPISGHRSVSWYQQTPGQGLQFLFEYFSETQRNKGNFPGRFSGRQFSNSRSEMNVSTLELGDSALYLCASKGQLLANTGELFFGEGSRLTVL.

CDR3 nucleotides: TGCGCCAGCAGCTTGGTGGCTTCCAGCAATCAGCCCCAGCATTTT. Translation gives CASSLVASSNQPQHF. V gene TRBV5-1 combines with J gene TRBJ1-5; D is undetermined. Germline-derived CDR1 and CDR2 are SGHRS and YFSETQ. V lost 0 bases and J lost 1, with 8 bases in between. The CDR3 contains 15 residues.

This clonotype was seen a handful of times. The gene calls are TRBV9 and TRBJ1-1, with D perhaps TRBD1 (5 bases). CDR3 length equals 15 residues. With 0 bases removed from V and 10 bases from J, the gap between germline ends came to 19 bases. Per the germline V gene, CDR1 is SGDLS and CDR2 is YYNGEE. The CDR3 loop is CASSVDSMRQGPAFF. The CDR3 region has the DNA TGTGCCAGCAGCGTAGATTCGATGAGGCAGGGCCCAGCTTTCTTT. Together with reference TRBV9 and TRBJ1-1, the CDR3 gives the full variable domain: DSGVTQTPKHLITATGQRVTLRCSPRSGDLSVYWYQQSLDQGLQFLIQYYNGEERAKGNILERFSAQQFPDLHSELNLSSLELGDSALYFCASSVDSMRQGPAFFGQGTRLTVV.